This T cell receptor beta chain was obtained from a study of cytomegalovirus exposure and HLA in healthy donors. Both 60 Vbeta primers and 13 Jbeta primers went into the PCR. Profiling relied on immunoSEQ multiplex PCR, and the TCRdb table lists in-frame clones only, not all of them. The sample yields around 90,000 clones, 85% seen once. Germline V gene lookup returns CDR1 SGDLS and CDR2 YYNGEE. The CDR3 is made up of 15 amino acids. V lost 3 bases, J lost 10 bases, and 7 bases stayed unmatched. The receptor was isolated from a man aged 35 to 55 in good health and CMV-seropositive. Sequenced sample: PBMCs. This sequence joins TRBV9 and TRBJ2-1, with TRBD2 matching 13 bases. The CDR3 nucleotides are TGTGCCAGCAGCGAGGGGACTAGCGGGGAAGGGGAGCAGTTCTTC. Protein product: CASSEGTSGEGEQFF.